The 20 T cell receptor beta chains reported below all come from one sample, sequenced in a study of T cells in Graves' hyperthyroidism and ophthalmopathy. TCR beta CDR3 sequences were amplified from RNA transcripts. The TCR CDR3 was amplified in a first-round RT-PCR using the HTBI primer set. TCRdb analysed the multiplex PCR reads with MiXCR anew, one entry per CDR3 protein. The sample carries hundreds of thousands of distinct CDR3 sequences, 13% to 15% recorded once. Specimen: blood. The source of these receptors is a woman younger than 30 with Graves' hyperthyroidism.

The CDR3 region has the DNA TGTGCCAGTCAGACTAGGGGGACCGGGGAGCTGTTTTTT. This translates into CASQTRGTGELFF. The chain is built from TRBV2 and TRBJ2-2; either TRBD1 or TRBD2 may supply D (6 bases each). The CDR3 consists of 13 residues. Trimming removed 9 bases from V and 5 bases from J, with 13 bases in between. Germline V gene sequence: CDR1 SNHLY, CDR2 FYNNEI.

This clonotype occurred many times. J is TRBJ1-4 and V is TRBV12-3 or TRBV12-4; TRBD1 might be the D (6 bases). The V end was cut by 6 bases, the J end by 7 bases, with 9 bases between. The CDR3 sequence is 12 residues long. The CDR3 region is CASRPDSEKLFF. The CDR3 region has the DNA TGTGCCAGCAGGCCGGACAGTGAAAAACTGTTTTTT.

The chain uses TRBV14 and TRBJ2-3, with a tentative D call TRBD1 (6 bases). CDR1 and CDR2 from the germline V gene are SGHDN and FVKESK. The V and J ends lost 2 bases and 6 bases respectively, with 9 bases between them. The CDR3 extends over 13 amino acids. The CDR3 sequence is CASSQWGPDTQYF. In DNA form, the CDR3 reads TGTGCCAGCAGCCAATGGGGGCCGGATACGCAGTATTTT.

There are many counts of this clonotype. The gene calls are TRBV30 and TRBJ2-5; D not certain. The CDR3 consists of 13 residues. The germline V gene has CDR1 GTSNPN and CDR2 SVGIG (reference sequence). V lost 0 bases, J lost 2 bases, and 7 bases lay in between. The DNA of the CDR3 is TGTGCCTGGAGTGTGAGTATTCAAGAGACCCAGTACTTC. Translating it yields CAWSVSIQETQYF.

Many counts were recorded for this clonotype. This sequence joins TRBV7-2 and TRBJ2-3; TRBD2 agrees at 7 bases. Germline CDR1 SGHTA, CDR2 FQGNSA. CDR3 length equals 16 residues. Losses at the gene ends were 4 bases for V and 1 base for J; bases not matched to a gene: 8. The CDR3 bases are TGTGCCAGCAGCTCCCTCGGGGGGAGGGGCACAGATACGCAGTATTTT. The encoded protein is CASSSLGGRGTDTQYF.

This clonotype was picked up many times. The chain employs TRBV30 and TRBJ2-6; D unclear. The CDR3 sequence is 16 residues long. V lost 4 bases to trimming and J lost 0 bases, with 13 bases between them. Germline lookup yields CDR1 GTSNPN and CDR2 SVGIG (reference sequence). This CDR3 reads CAWTQSRDSGANVLTF. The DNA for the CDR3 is TGTGCCTGGACCCAGAGCAGAGACTCTGGGGCCAACGTCCTGACTTTC. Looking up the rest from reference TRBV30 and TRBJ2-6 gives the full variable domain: SQTIHQWPATLVQPVGSPLSLECTVEGTSNPNLYWYRQAAGRGLQLLFYSVGIGQISSEVPQNLSASRPQDRQFILSSKKLLLSDSGFYLCAWTQSRDSGANVLTFGAGSRLTVL.

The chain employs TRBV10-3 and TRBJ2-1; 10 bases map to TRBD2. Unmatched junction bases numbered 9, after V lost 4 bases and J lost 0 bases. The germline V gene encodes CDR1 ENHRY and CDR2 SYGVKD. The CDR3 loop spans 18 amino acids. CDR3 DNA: TGTGCCATCAGTGCGAGGCTAGCGGGAGTCGGCTCCTACAATGAGCAGTTCTTC. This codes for CAISARLAGVGSYNEQFF.

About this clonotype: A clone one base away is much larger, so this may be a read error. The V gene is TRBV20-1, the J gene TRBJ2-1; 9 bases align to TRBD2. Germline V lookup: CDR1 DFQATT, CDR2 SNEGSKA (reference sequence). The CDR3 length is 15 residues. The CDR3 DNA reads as TGCAGTGCTAGAGACCGTTTAGCGGGAGAGCATGAGCATTTCTTC. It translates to CSARDRLAGEHEHFF.

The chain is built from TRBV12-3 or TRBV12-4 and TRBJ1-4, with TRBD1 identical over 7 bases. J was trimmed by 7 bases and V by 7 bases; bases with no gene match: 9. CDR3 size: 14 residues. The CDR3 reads CASTIGTEVEKLFF. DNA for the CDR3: TGTGCCAGCACCATAGGGACAGAAGTTGAAAAACTGTTTTTT.

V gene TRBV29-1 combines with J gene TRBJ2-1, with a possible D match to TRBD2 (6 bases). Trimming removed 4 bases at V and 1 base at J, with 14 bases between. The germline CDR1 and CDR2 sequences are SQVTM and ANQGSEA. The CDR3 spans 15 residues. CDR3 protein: CSVGVGGSSYNEQFF. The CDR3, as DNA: TGCAGCGTTGGAGTGGGAGGCTCTTCCTACAATGAGCAGTTCTTC.

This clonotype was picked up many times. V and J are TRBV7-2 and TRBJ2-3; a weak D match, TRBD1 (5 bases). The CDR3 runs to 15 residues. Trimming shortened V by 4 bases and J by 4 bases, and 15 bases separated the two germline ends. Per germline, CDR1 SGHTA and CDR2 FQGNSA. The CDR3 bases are TGTGCCAGCAGCTCGCGTACAGGATTCGCAGATACGCAGTATTTT. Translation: CASSSRTGFADTQYF. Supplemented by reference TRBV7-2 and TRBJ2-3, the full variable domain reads GAGVSQSPSNKVTEKGKDVELRCDPISGHTALYWYRQSLGQGLEFLIYFQGNSAPDKSGLPSDRFSAERTGGSVSTLTIQRTQQEDSAVYLCASSSRTGFADTQYFGPGTRLTVL.

The CDR3 DNA reads as TGTGCCAGCAGCCCAACGACGGAGAGCTCCTACGAGCAGTACTTC. This gives the protein CASSPTTESSYEQYF. J is TRBJ2-7 and V is TRBV14; D not certain. This CDR3 contains 15 residues. Trimming shortened V by 4 bases and J by 0 bases, and 13 bases separated the two germline ends. The germline V gene has CDR1 SGHDN and CDR2 FVKESK. Looking up the rest from reference TRBV14 and TRBJ2-7 gives the full variable domain: EAGVTQFPSHSVIEKGQTVTLRCDPISGHDNLYWYRRVMGKEIKFLLHFVKESKQDESGMPNNRFLAERTGGTYSTLKVQPAELEDSGVYFCASSPTTESSYEQYFGPGTRLTVT.

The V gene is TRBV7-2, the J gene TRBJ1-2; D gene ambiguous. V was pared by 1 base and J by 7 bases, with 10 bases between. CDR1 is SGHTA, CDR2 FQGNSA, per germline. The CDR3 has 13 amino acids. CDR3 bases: TGTGCCAGCAGCTTAGTTTGGAGGGTTGGCTACACCTTC. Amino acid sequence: CASSLVWRVGYTF.

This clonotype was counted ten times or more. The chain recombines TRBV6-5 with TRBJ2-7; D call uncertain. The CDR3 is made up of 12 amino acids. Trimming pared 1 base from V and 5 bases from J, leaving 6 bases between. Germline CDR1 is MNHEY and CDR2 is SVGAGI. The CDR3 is CASSYLADEQYF. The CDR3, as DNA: TGTGCCAGCAGTTACTTGGCAGACGAGCAGTACTTC.

The CDR3 protein is CASSFSSRGNQPQHF. Written as DNA, the CDR3 is TGTGCCAGCAGTTTCTCCTCTCGGGGCAATCAGCCCCAGCATTTT. The V and J genes are TRBV27 and TRBJ1-5; D not resolved. The CDR3 is 15 residues long. Trimming left V 3 bases short and J 2 bases short, with 11 bases between. Germline V gene data show CDR1 as MNHEY and CDR2 as SMNVEV (reference sequence).

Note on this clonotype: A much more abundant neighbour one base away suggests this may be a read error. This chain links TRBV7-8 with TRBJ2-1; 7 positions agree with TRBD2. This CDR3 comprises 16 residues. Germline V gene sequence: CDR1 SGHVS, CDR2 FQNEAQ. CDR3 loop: CANSSPSGALIHEQFF. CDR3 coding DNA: TGTGCCAACAGCTCCCCTAGCGGAGCCCTTATCCATGAGCAGTTCTTC.

The CDR3: CASAKYEQYF. The CDR3 bases are TGTGCCAGCGCAAAATACGAGCAGTACTTC. The V call is TRBV6-1, the J call TRBJ2-7; D remains unclear. Germline V CDR1 and CDR2: MNHNS, SASEGT. Trimming removed 8 bases at V and 4 bases at J, with 6 bases between. The CDR3 is 10 amino acids.

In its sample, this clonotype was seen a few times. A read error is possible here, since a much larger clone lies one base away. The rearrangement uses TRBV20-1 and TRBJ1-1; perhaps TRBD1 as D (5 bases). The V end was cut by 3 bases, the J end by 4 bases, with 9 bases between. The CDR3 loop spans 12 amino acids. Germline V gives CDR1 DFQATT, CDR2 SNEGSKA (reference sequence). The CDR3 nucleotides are TGCAGTGCTAGTTCCGGGGCCACTGAAGCTTTCTTT. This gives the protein CSASSGATEAFF.

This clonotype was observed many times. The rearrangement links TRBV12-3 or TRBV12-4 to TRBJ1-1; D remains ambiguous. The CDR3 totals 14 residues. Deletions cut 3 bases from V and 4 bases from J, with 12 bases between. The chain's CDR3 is CASSLVGEGTEAFF. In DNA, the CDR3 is TGTGCCAGCAGTTTGGTGGGCGAGGGCACTGAAGCTTTCTTT.

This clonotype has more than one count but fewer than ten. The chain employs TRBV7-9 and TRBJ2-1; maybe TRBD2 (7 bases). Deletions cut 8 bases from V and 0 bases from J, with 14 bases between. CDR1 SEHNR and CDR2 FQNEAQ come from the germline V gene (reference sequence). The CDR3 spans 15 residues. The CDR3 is CASGRGASSYNEQFF. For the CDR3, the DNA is TGTGCCAGCGGGAGGGGGGCTAGCTCCTACAATGAGCAGTTCTTC. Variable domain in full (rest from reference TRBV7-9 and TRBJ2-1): DTGVSQNPRHKITKRGQNVTFRCDPISEHNRLYWYRQTLGQGPEFLTYFQNEAQLEKSRLLSDRFSAERPKGSFSTLEIQRTEQGDSAMYLCASGRGASSYNEQFFGPGTRLTVL.